This T cell receptor beta chain was identified during a study of CD8 T cell repertoires and HIV-1 epitope variants. This clone showed up just a few times. The CDR3 loop spans 13 amino acids. Between the trimmed V and J ends, which lost 4 bases and 4 bases, there was a span of 6 bases. The germline gives CDR1 SGDLS, CDR2 YYNGEE. On the immunoSEQ platform, TCR beta CDR3s were sequenced at survey depth. Method: immunoSEQ multiplex PCR; TCRdb's copy keeps in-frame clones and lacks some. This sample has about 90,000 clones, with almost 75% found just once. Sequenced material: uncultured baseline CD8+ T cells from peripheral blood mononuclear cells (PBMCs). This clonotype originated in a male donor with HIV. The chain combines TRBV9 with TRBJ2-6; unclear D gene. Here the CDR3 reads CASSPPGANVLTF. CDR3 sequence (DNA): TGTGCCAGCAGCCCCCCAGGGGCCAACGTCCTGACTTTC. Drawing the rest from reference TRBV9 and TRBJ2-6, the complete variable domain is DSGVTQTPKHLITATGQRVTLRCSPRSGDLSVYWYQQSLDQGLQFLIQYYNGEERAKGNILERFSAQQFPDLHSELNLSSLELGDSALYFCASSPPGANVLTFGAGSRLTVL.